The TCR beta chain under discussion was sequenced for a study of T cells in Graves' hyperthyroidism and ophthalmopathy. Study-level findings and limits: Most thyroid clonotypes with frequency above 0.001 were detected in blood.

Patients were excluded for uncontrolled infection, other autoimmune disease, pregnancy or lactation. The investigators amplified TCR beta CDR3 regions from RNA transcripts. The HTBI primer set was used in a first-round RT-PCR of the TCR CDR3. Via MiXCR, TCRdb re-called the multiplex PCR reads, giving one row per CDR3 protein. The sample has about 840,000 distinct CDR3 sequences; 38% are singletons. This clonotype was recorded only once. Its antigen remains unidentified. Germline V gene data show CDR1 as SGDLS and CDR2 as YYNGEE. The CDR3 totals 17 residues. V lost 4 bases and J 4 bases, leaving 23 bases between the germline ends.

This chain links TRBV9 with TRBJ1-2; possibly TRBD1 for D (6 bases). The receptor's source is a man younger than 30 with Graves' hyperthyroidism. Material: blood. The CDR3 DNA sequence: TGTGCCAGCAGCTCTTCCGGGACGCCCAAAGGGGGCTATGGCTACACCTTC. Residues: CASSSSGTPKGGYGYTF.